This is a list of T cell receptor beta chains from one sample in a study of beta chain features in type 1 diabetes. The repertoire was sequenced with immunoSEQ multiplex PCR; TCRdb's copy has only in-frame clones and lacks some. The sample comprises around 12,000 clones, 35% to 55% of which are singletons, and around 0.97% rests with the top ten. Material: stem cell memory CD4+ T cells from blood. Receptor source: a man in his late teens or twenties in good health. CDR3s include the opening cysteine and the closing phenylalanine or tryptophan. The order of the fields is clone size, D gene, J gene, V gene, CDR3 DNA, CDR3 protein. D genes are given only for firm matches. Clone size, where shown, is once, few, many, or a class for clones that have expanded.

>.|.|TRBJ1-5|TRBV30
TGTGCCTGGAGTGTTCAGGGGAATCAGCCCCAGCATTTT
CAWSVQGNQPQHF
>.|.|TRBJ2-3|TRBV18
TGTGCCAGCTCACCGTATGGCGGCCACAGCACAGATACGCAGTATTTT
CASSPYGGHSTDTQYF
>.|TRBD1|TRBJ1-6|TRBV4-1
TGCGCCAGCAGCCAACTCGGACAGGGGGCGATTTATTCACCCCTCCACTTT
CASSQLGQGAIYSPLHF
>.|.|TRBJ2-2|TRBV7-2
TGTGCCAGCAGCCTCTCTGCCGGGGAGCTGTTTTTT
CASSLSAGELFF
>few|TRBD2|TRBJ2-3|TRBV5-1
TGCGCCAGCTCGGGACTAGCGGGGGGCGCAATCACAGATACGCAGTATTTT
CASSGLAGGAITDTQYF
>.|TRBD2|TRBJ2-5|TRBV29-1
TGCAGCGTTGTTGGGCGGGGGAAACAAGAGACCCAGTACTTC
CSVVGRGKQETQYF
>few|.|TRBJ2-3|TRBV7-3
TGTGCCAGCAGCTTAAATTACAGGGCTGCAGATACGCAGTATTTT
CASSLNYRAADTQYF
>.|TRBD2|TRBJ2-1|TRBV30
TGTGCCTGCCAGAGAAGACTAGCGGCTATCAATGAGCAGTTCTTC
CACQRRLAAINEQFF
>few|.|TRBJ2-1|TRBV10-3
TGTGCCATCAGTGACCGGGACTATGAGCAGTTCTTC
CAISDRDYEQFF
>few|TRBD2|TRBJ2-3|TRBV19
TGTGCCAGTAGTCTAACTAGCGGGGGAGCAGATACGCAGTATTTT
CASSLTSGGADTQYF
>.|TRBD1|TRBJ2-7|TRBV5-4
TGTGCCAGCAGCTTGGGGTCGGGACAGGGACCCTACGAGCAGTACTTC
CASSLGSGQGPYEQYF
>.|TRBD1|TRBJ1-5|TRBV7-6
TGTGCCAGCAGCCCAGACAGGGGAGATCAGCCCCAGCATTTT
CASSPDRGDQPQHF
>.|.|TRBJ2-7|TRBV29-1
TGCAGCGTTGACCGCCAGGGAGGGGGGGAGCAGTACTTC
CSVDRQGGGEQYF
>.|TRBD1|TRBJ1-5|TRBV7-2
TGTGCCAGCAGCCGACAGGGCCCCAATCAGCCCCAGCATTTT
CASSRQGPNQPQHF
>.|TRBD1|TRBJ2-5|TRBV5-1
TGCGCCAGCAGCTTGGGACAGGGCATCCGAGAGACCCAGTACTTC
CASSLGQGIRETQYF
>few|.|TRBJ1-5|TRBV18
TGTGCCAGCTCACCTTGGACAGACAATCAGCCCCAGCATTTT
CASSPWTDNQPQHF
>.|TRBD1|TRBJ2-3|TRBV11-2
TGTGCCAGCAGCTCCTCAGGGGGCCCTAGCACAGATACGCAGTATTTT
CASSSSGGPSTDTQYF
>.|.|TRBJ1-3|TRBV19
TGTGCCAGTCGGGGAAGGATAGCGGCCTCTGGAAACACCATATATTTT
CASRGRIAASGNTIYF
>.|TRBD1|TRBJ2-2|TRBV7-3
TGTGCCAGCAGCCTTTCACCGGGACAGGGAGCCACCGGGGAGCTGTTTTTT
CASSLSPGQGATGELFF
>.|TRBD1|TRBJ2-3|TRBV4-3
TGCGCCAGCAGCCAAGATACTGGACAGGGCGCAGATACGCAGTATTTT
CASSQDTGQGADTQYF
>.|TRBD2|TRBJ2-3|TRBV27
TGTGCCAGCACGGGGGGTACGCAGTATTTT
CASTGGTQYF
>few|TRBD1|TRBJ2-1|TRBV11-2
TGTGCCAGCAGCTTAGTGTGGGACAGAAGAGGCAATGAGCAATTCTTC
CASSLVWDRRGNEQFF
>.|.|TRBJ1-4|TRBV19
TGTGCCAGTAGTATACCGGGGGACGGTGAAAAACTGTTTTTT
CASSIPGDGEKLFF
>few|TRBD2|TRBJ2-1|TRBV9
TGTGCCAGCAGCCCAGGGGGTCTAGCGGGGGGGTACAATGAGCAGTTCTTC
CASSPGGLAGGYNEQFF
>few|.|TRBJ2-3|TRBV5-1
TGCGCCAGCAGCTTGGCGTCAGGGCGACGCACAGATACGCAGTATTTT
CASSLASGRRTDTQYF
>.|TRBD2|TRBJ2-3|TRBV5-1
TGCGCCAGCAGCCCGGGACTAGCGGGGGCCGGCACAGATACGCAGTATTTT
CASSPGLAGAGTDTQYF
>once|TRBD1|TRBJ1-2|TRBV5-1
TGCGCCAGCAGCGACCAGGGACAGGGTGATCACACCTTC
CASSDQGQGDHTF
>few|TRBD2|TRBJ2-1|TRBV7-2
TGTGCCAGCATCCATACCCGGGCTAGCGGTTTGTACAATGAGCAGTTCTTC
CASIHTRASGLYNEQFF
>few|TRBD2|TRBJ2-1|TRBV7-3
TGTGCCAGCAGCCCGACTAGCGGGGGGCCCCCTGAGCAAGTCTTC
CASSPTSGGPPEQVF
>.|TRBD1|TRBJ2-7|TRBV30
TGTGCCTGGAGTGGACAGGGCTCCTACGAGCAGTACTTC
CAWSGQGSYEQYF
>.|TRBD1|TRBJ2-5|TRBV5-4
TGTGCCAGCAGCTTCCCGGGACAGGGAGGGACCCAGTACTTC
CASSFPGQGGTQYF
>few|.|TRBJ1-5|TRBV27
TGTGCCAGCAGTTCCGGTAACGGCCGGGGGGGGCCCCAGCATTTT
CASSSGNGRGGPQHF
>few|.|TRBJ2-7|TRBV6-5
TGTGCCAGCAGCAGAGACGGGGTATCCGAGCAGTACTTC
CASSRDGVSEQYF
>.|TRBD2|TRBJ2-7|TRBV5-8
TGTGCCAGCAGCTTGGGGGGAGGGAGTTCCTACGAGCAGTACTTC
CASSLGGGSSYEQYF
>.|TRBD1|TRBJ1-2|TRBV7-9
TGTGCCAGCAGCCCAAGGGGGCATCATGGCTACACCTTC
CASSPRGHHGYTF
>.|.|TRBJ2-2|TRBV28
TGTGCCAGTCTAGGATTCGGCGCAGCGAACACCGGGGAGCTGTTTTTT
CASLGFGAANTGELFF
>.|TRBD2|TRBJ2-1|TRBV7-3
TGTGCCAGCAGCTTAGGGGGACTAGCGGGGGGGAATGAGCAGTTCTTC
CASSLGGLAGGNEQFF
>few|.|TRBJ2-3|TRBV7-2
TGTGCCAGCAGCTTAGTCGGACAACTCAGCACAGATACGCAGTATTTT
CASSLVGQLSTDTQYF
>few|.|TRBJ1-5|TRBV2
TGTGCCAGCAGTGCACAGCTTAGCAATCAGCCCCAGCATTTT
CASSAQLSNQPQHF
>.|.|TRBJ2-2|TRBV11-2
TGTGCCAGCAGCCCGACAGGAAACACCGGGGAGCTGTTTTTT
CASSPTGNTGELFF
>.|.|TRBJ2-5|TRBV5-1
TGCGCCAGCAGCTTGGGAAGCGCTAGCGTGGAGACCCAGTACTTC
CASSLGSASVETQYF
>few|.|TRBJ2-7|TRBV6-5
TGTGCCAGCAGTTACTCGTTAGCAGGGACAATCTACGAGCAGTACTTC
CASSYSLAGTIYEQYF
>.|TRBD1|TRBJ2-7|TRBV7-6
TGTGCCAGCAGCCCATGGACAGGAGACTCCTACGAGCAGTACTTC
CASSPWTGDSYEQYF
>.|.|TRBJ1-3|TRBV15
TGTGCCACGAGAGGGACTGGAAACACCATATATTTT
CATRGTGNTIYF
>.|TRBD1|TRBJ2-2|TRBV11-2
TGTGCCAGCAGCCGCCGGGACAGAAACACCGGGGAGCTGTTTTTT
CASSRRDRNTGELFF
>.|.|TRBJ1-5|TRBV10-3
TGTGCCACGGGGGAAAATAGCAATCAGCCCCAGCATTTT
CATGENSNQPQHF
>.|.|TRBJ1-2|TRBV4-3
TGCGCCAGCAGCCAAGTCCCAGGGTCCTATGGCTACACCTTC
CASSQVPGSYGYTF
>few|TRBD1|TRBJ2-1|TRBV29-1
TGCAGCGTTGCGGGACAGGCATACAATGAGCAGTTCTTC
CSVAGQAYNEQFF
>few|.|TRBJ2-2|TRBV19
TGTGCCAGTAACCCCTTACCACAGGGGAACACCGGGGAGCTGTTTTTT
CASNPLPQGNTGELFF
>few|.|TRBJ2-2|TRBV19
TGTGCCAGTAGTATCCCAGGGGGGCGTACCGGGGAGCTGTTTTTT
CASSIPGGRTGELFF
>.|.|TRBJ1-3|TRBV10-3
TGTGCCATCAGTGGGCAGGTACCCGGAAACACCATATATTTT
CAISGQVPGNTIYF
>.|.|TRBJ2-7|TRBV6-1
TGTGCCAGCAGGGGCGTCTCCTACGAGCAGTACTTC
CASRGVSYEQYF
>.|TRBD1|TRBJ2-3|TRBV6-5
TGTGCCAGCACCTCAGACAGGGGAAGCACAGATACGCAGTATTTT
CASTSDRGSTDTQYF
>.|.|TRBJ1-6|TRBV7-2
TGTGCCAGCAGCTTAAACGGGAGAAATTCACCCCTCCACTTT
CASSLNGRNSPLHF